This T cell receptor beta chain was sequenced during a study of metastatic and nonmetastatic thyroid tumors. For the study at large: Across blood and tumor or nodule tissue, repertoires from malignant and benign thyroid patients were compared with one another.

All patients reached thyroid surgery having received no treatment beforehand. Study processing details: It was from CDR3 differences across clinicopathological groups that a distant-metastasis classifier for papillary thyroid cancer was built. TCRdb reanalyzed the PCR reads via MiXCR. TCRdb, not the authors, supplied the V and J calls. The profile shows about 5,200 clones, 20% to 25% of them singletons. This clone showed up many times. Its specificity is not known. A read error may explain this, as a much larger clone is one base away. Other DNA sequences within the sample encode an identical CDR3. This CDR3 comprises 14 residues. Losses at the gene ends were 3 bases for V and 4 bases for J; bases not matched to a gene: 1. The germline gives CDR1 SGHTA, CDR2 FQGTGA. Points from the study as a whole: Within blood and tumor, benign nodules reportedly had significantly lower TCR beta diversity than malignant thyroid tumors did.

The origin of this receptor is a female donor with papillary thyroid cancer or a benign thyroid nodule (not recorded which). Some clones in this sample may be carry-over from other donors' samples. The V and J genes are TRBV7-3 and TRBJ2-3; TRBD1 agrees at 10 bases. Sequencing was carried out using adjacent normal tissue. CDR3 loop: CASSLGQGPDTQYF. In nucleotides, the CDR3 is TGTGCCAGCAGCTTGGGACAGGGGCCAGATACGCAGTATTTT.